This T cell receptor beta chain derives from a study of T cell responses to AZD1222 COVID-19 vaccine. Sequencing used immunoSEQ multiplex PCR; TCRdb keeps in-frame clones, though not all of them. Of 190,000 or so clones in the sample, about 88% were seen once. CDR3 length: 13 amino acids. Germline lookup yields CDR1 LNHDA and CDR2 SQIVND (reference sequence). Trimming removed 7 bases at V and 3 bases at J, with 12 bases between. This specimen consisted of peripheral blood, obtained 28 days after the second AZD1222 dose. The gene calls are TRBV19 and TRBJ1-1; D unclear. The sequence was collected from an adult who received the AZD1222 COVID-19 vaccine. The CDR3 region is CASTSGPHTEAFF. The DNA of the CDR3 is TGTGCCAGTACTTCCGGTCCGCACACTGAAGCTTTCTTT.